The clone carrying this TCR beta chain was observed at least ten times. These data belong to a study of T cell changes during pregnancy in multiple sclerosis. The germline V gene has CDR1 SGHAT and CDR2 FQNNGV. This CDR3 is 14 amino acids long. V gave up 5 bases and J gave up 3 bases, with 14 bases separating them. The method was immunoSEQ multiplex PCR; TCRdb's version includes in-frame clones alone and lacks a portion of them. The sample consists of 40,000 or so clones, roughly 89% of them appearing once. The clonotype originates from a female donor with multiple sclerosis, enrolled in a pregnancy study. The material sequenced was CD4+ T cells from peripheral blood mononuclear cells, taken in the first trimester of pregnancy. V gene TRBV11-2 combines with J gene TRBJ2-7; D remains ambiguous. The CDR3, as DNA: TGTGCCAGCAGCCCTCGTGGCGGAGTCTACGAGCAGTACTTC. This encodes CASSPRGGVYEQYF.